The rows below give T cell receptor beta chains drawn from one sample of a study of blood T cells in healthy people across ages. A single record per CDR3 protein comes from TCRdb applying MiXCR to the 5' RACE reads. The repertoire consists of some 1.4 million distinct CDR3 sequences, with roughly 45% occurring once and the leading ten covering 7.9%. What was sequenced was blood. The receptors stem from a woman aged 18 to 35 in good health. The CDR3 runs from the conserved cysteine through the conserved F or W. D genes are given only for firm matches. Size is stated for part of the rows, as once, few or many counts, or as a class when the clone is expanded.

CDR3aa: CASSPRDTIGDTQYF
CDR3nt: TGTGCCAGCAGCCCCCGGGACACAATTGGGGATACGCAGTATTTT
abundance: few
v_gene: TRBV7-2
d_gene: -
j_gene: TRBJ2-3

CDR3aa: CSVEVVQGSYEQYF
CDR3nt: TGCAGCGTTGAAGTCGTACAGGGCTCCTACGAGCAGTACTTC
abundance: -
v_gene: TRBV29-1
d_gene: -
j_gene: TRBJ2-7

CDR3aa: CASSSLAGPSYNEQFF
CDR3nt: TGTGCCAGCAGCTCTTTAGCGGGGCCATCCTACAATGAGCAGTTCTTC
abundance: few
v_gene: TRBV5-6
d_gene: TRBD2
j_gene: TRBJ2-1

CDR3aa: CASSAWTGSPTSYEQYF
CDR3nt: TGTGCCAGCAGCGCCTGGACCGGGTCCCCGACCTCCTACGAGCAGTACTTC
abundance: -
v_gene: TRBV9
d_gene: -
j_gene: TRBJ2-7

CDR3aa: CASSVWGGEQYF
CDR3nt: TGTGCCAGCAGCGTTTGGGGAGGCGAGCAGTACTTC
abundance: few
v_gene: TRBV9
d_gene: -
j_gene: TRBJ2-7

CDR3aa: CASSLRDPHSGYTF
CDR3nt: TGTGCCAGCAGCCTCAGGGATCCGCACTCTGGCTACACCTTC
abundance: -
v_gene: TRBV7-2
d_gene: -
j_gene: TRBJ1-2

CDR3aa: CASREGKKGDYEQYF
CDR3nt: TGTGCCAGCAGAGAGGGTAAAAAGGGGGACTACGAGCAGTACTTC
abundance: few
v_gene: TRBV28
d_gene: -
j_gene: TRBJ2-7

CDR3aa: CSARSGGLAGEYEQFF
CDR3nt: TGCAGTGCTAGAAGTGGGGGACTAGCGGGAGAATATGAGCAGTTCTTC
abundance: few
v_gene: TRBV20-1
d_gene: TRBD2
j_gene: TRBJ2-1

CDR3aa: CASSPSGGPLYEQYF
CDR3nt: TGTGCCAGCAGTCCGAGCGGGGGGCCACTCTACGAGCAGTACTTC
abundance: -
v_gene: TRBV7-2
d_gene: TRBD2
j_gene: TRBJ2-7

CDR3aa: CASSGTSVYNEQFF
CDR3nt: TGTGCCAGCTCCGGGACTAGCGTCTACAATGAGCAGTTCTTC
abundance: many
v_gene: TRBV12-3/TRBV12-4
d_gene: TRBD2
j_gene: TRBJ2-1

CDR3aa: CASSEVRGDYGYTF
CDR3nt: TGTGCCAGCAGCGAGGTCAGGGGGGACTATGGCTACACCTTC
abundance: few
v_gene: TRBV7-2
d_gene: TRBD1
j_gene: TRBJ1-2

CDR3aa: CSATGKNTEAFF
CDR3nt: TGCAGTGCCACCGGGAAGAACACTGAAGCTTTCTTT
abundance: -
v_gene: TRBV20-1
d_gene: -
j_gene: TRBJ1-1

CDR3aa: CSVEGNGYTF
CDR3nt: TGCAGCGTTGAGGGGAACGGCTACACCTTC
abundance: -
v_gene: TRBV29-1
d_gene: -
j_gene: TRBJ1-2

CDR3aa: CSVDVTGSTGELFF
CDR3nt: TGCAGCGTTGATGTCACAGGGAGCACCGGGGAGCTGTTTTTT
abundance: -
v_gene: TRBV29-1
d_gene: -
j_gene: TRBJ2-2

CDR3aa: CASSHSAGIQYF
CDR3nt: TGTGCCAGCAGCCATTCAGCGGGGATACAGTACTTC
abundance: -
v_gene: TRBV3-1
d_gene: TRBD2
j_gene: TRBJ2-7

CDR3aa: CASSVSLGLGETQYF
CDR3nt: TGTGCCAGCAGCGTCAGCCTAGGACTAGGAGAGACCCAGTACTTC
abundance: few
v_gene: TRBV9
d_gene: TRBD2
j_gene: TRBJ2-5

CDR3aa: CASSQGLAGVVDTQYF
CDR3nt: TGCGCCAGCAGCCAAGGACTAGCGGGGGTGGTAGATACGCAGTATTTT
abundance: -
v_gene: TRBV4-1
d_gene: TRBD2
j_gene: TRBJ2-3

CDR3aa: CASSQVRGYPGDEQFF
CDR3nt: TGCGCCAGCAGCCAAGTGAGGGGGTACCCAGGCGATGAGCAGTTCTTC
abundance: -
v_gene: TRBV4-1
d_gene: -
j_gene: TRBJ2-1

CDR3aa: CVSSPPRSYSYNEQFF
CDR3nt: TGTGTCAGCAGCCCCCCGCGTTCCTACTCCTACAATGAGCAGTTCTTC
abundance: -
v_gene: TRBV6-2/TRBV6-3
d_gene: -
j_gene: TRBJ2-1

CDR3aa: CATLRGFRELAGADSYEQYF
CDR3nt: TGTGCCACCCTACGGGGGTTCAGGGAGCTAGCGGGAGCCGATTCCTACGAGCAGTACTTC
abundance: -
v_gene: TRBV24-1
d_gene: TRBD2
j_gene: TRBJ2-7

CDR3aa: CSVERAGGIYVQYF
CDR3nt: TGCAGCGTTGAAAGGGCGGGAGGCATCTACGTGCAGTACTTC
abundance: -
v_gene: TRBV29-1
d_gene: TRBD2
j_gene: TRBJ2-7

CDR3aa: CASSRQGTSGGYEQYF
CDR3nt: TGTGCCAGCAGCCGTCAAGGGACTAGCGGGGGCTACGAGCAGTACTTC
abundance: -
v_gene: TRBV7-2
d_gene: TRBD2
j_gene: TRBJ2-7

CDR3aa: CASSGSAGIQYF
CDR3nt: TGTGCCAGCAGTGGGTCCGCGGGCATTCAGTACTTC
abundance: -
v_gene: TRBV25-1
d_gene: -
j_gene: TRBJ2-4

CDR3aa: CASSLRGTGRSIDEQYF
CDR3nt: TGTGCCAGCAGCCTGAGAGGGACAGGGAGGTCTATCGACGAGCAGTACTTC
abundance: -
v_gene: TRBV7-9
d_gene: TRBD1
j_gene: TRBJ2-7

CDR3aa: CSARSGDLQYF
CDR3nt: TGCAGTGCTAGGTCTGGAGACCTTCAGTACTTC
abundance: -
v_gene: TRBV20-1
d_gene: -
j_gene: TRBJ2-4

CDR3aa: CSARDRGLAGVGEQFF
CDR3nt: TGCAGTGCTAGAGATCGTGGGCTAGCGGGGGTGGGTGAGCAGTTCTTC
abundance: -
v_gene: TRBV20-1
d_gene: TRBD2
j_gene: TRBJ2-1

CDR3aa: CASSLGLLLSTDTQYF
CDR3nt: TGCGCCAGCAGCCTGGGACTCCTACTTAGCACAGATACGCAGTATTTT
abundance: few
v_gene: TRBV5-1
d_gene: -
j_gene: TRBJ2-3

CDR3aa: CASSYSGSEQFF
CDR3nt: TGTGCCAGCAGTTATAGCGGGAGTGAGCAGTTCTTC
abundance: few
v_gene: TRBV6-6
d_gene: TRBD2
j_gene: TRBJ2-1

CDR3aa: CASSLDRTSGYEQYF
CDR3nt: TGTGCCAGCAGCCTAGATAGGACTAGCGGCTACGAGCAGTACTTC
abundance: few
v_gene: TRBV3-1
d_gene: TRBD2
j_gene: TRBJ2-7

CDR3aa: CASGPGQGGTYEQYF
CDR3nt: TGTGCCAGTGGGCCGGGGCAGGGAGGGACCTACGAGCAGTACTTC
abundance: -
v_gene: TRBV12-3/TRBV12-4
d_gene: TRBD2
j_gene: TRBJ2-7

CDR3aa: CATKGRNYGYTF
CDR3nt: TGTGCCACAAAGGGCAGAAACTATGGCTACACCTTC
abundance: -
v_gene: TRBV19
d_gene: -
j_gene: TRBJ1-2